The 2 T cell receptor beta chains reported below all come from one sample, sequenced in a study of CXCR3-negative and CXCR3-positive naive CD8 T cells. Overall study findings and caveats: Higher TRB CDR3 hydrophobicity marked CXCR3-positive naive cells relative to CXCR3-negative naive cells.

Antigens for these TCRs are unknown. UMI-labeled 5' RACE TRB cDNA libraries were prepared from the cells. TCRdb reprocessed the 5' RACE reads, keeping one entry per CDR3 protein, no DNA. The sample's table shows some 54,000 distinct CDR3 sequences. Sample: naive CXCR3+ CD8+ T cells from blood. As to subset: CD45RO-CCR7+CD27+CD95- naive CD8+ T cells expressing CXCR3 (TNR3+). These receptors were taken from a human donor in good health. Some clones in this sample may be carry-over from other donors' samples.

The chain carries TRBV7-9 and TRBJ1-2; without DNA, the TCRdb call of TRBD1 cannot be checked. The CDR3 has 13 residues. Germline V gene lookup returns CDR1 SEHNR and CDR2 FQNEAQ (reference sequence). The CDR3 protein is CASSSSGLYGYTF. The entire variable domain, with the rest obtained from reference TRBV7-9 and TRBJ1-2, is as follows: DTGVSQNPRHKITKRGQNVTFRCDPISEHNRLYWYRQTLGQGPEFLTYFQNEAQLEKSRLLSDRFSAERPKGSFSTLEIQRTEQGDSAMYLCASSSSGLYGYTFGSGTRLTVV.

The J gene is TRBJ1-4, the V gene TRBV27; without DNA, the TCRdb call of TRBD1 cannot be checked. The CDR3 loop spans 13 amino acids. The V gene's germline CDR1 is MNHEY and CDR2 SMNVEV (reference sequence). Here the CDR3 reads CASSAGTVEKLFF.